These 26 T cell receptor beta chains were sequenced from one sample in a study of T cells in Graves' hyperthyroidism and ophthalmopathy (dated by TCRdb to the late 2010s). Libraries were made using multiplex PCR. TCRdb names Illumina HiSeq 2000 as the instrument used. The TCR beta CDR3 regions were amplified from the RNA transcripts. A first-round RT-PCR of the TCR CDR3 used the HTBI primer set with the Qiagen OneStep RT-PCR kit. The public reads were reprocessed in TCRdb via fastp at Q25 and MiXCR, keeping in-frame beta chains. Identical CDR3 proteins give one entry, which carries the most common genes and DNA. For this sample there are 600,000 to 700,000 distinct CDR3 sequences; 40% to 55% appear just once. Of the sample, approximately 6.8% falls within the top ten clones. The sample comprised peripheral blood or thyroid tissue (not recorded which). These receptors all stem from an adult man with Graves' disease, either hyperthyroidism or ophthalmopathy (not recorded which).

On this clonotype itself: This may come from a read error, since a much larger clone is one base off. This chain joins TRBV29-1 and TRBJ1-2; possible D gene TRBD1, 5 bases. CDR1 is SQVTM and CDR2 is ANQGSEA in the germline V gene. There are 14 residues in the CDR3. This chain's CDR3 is CGVVDGSGRGGYTF. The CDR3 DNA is TGCGGCGTCGTTGACGGTTCAGGGCGAGGCGGCTACACCTTC.

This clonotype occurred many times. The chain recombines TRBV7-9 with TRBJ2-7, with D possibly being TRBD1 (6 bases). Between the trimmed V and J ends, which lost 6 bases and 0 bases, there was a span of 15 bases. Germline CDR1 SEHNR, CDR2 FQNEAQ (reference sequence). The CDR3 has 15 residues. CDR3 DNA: TGTGCCAGCAGTCCGGGGCAGGGGAGCTCCTACGAGCAGTACTTC. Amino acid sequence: CASSPGQGSSYEQYF.

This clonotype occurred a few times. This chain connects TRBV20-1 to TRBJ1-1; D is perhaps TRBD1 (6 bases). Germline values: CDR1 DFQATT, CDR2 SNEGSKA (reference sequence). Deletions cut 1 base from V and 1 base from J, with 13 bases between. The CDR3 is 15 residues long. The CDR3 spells CSARGADSWNTEAFF. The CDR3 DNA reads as TGCAGTGCTAGAGGCGCGGACAGCTGGAACACTGAAGCTTTCTTT.

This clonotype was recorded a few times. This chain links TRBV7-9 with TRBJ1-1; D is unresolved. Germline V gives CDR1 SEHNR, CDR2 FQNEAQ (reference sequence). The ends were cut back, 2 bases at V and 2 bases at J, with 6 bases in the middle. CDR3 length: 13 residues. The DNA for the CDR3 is TGTGCCAGCAGCTTACCAGATAACACTGAAGCTTTCTTT. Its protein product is CASSLPDNTEAFF.

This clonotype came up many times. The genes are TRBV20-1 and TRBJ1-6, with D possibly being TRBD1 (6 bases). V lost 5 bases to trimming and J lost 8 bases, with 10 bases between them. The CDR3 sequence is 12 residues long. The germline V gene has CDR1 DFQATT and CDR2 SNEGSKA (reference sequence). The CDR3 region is CSASEGDSPLHF. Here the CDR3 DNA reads TGCAGTGCTTCCGAGGGGGATTCACCCCTCCACTTT.

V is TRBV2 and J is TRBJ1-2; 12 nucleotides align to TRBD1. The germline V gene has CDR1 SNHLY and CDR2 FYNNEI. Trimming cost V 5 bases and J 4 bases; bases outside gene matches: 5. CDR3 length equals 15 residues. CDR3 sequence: CASSRGQGAAYGYTF. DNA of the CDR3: TGTGCCAGCAGTCGGGGACAGGGGGCGGCCTATGGCTACACCTTC.

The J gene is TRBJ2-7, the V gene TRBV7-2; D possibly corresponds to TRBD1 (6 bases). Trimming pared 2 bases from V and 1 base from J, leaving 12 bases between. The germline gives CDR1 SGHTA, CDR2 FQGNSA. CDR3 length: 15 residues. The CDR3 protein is CASSLQGQASYEQYF. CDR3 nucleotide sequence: TGTGCCAGCAGCTTACAGGGACAAGCTTCCTACGAGCAGTACTTC.

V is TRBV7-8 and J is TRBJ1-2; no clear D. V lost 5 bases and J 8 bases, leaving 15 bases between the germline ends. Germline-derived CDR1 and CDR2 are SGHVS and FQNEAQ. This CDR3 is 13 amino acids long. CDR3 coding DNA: TGTGCCAGCAGCCAAGCGGCCCCTTACGGCTACACCTTC. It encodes CASSQAAPYGYTF.

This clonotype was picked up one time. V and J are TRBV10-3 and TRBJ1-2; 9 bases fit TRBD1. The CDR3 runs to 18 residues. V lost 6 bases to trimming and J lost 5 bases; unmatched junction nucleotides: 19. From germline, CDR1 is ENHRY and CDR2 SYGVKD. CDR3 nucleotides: TGTGCCATCAGGGACAGGGGTAAGACAGGAACAAGACGTTATGGCTACACCTTC. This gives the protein CAIRDRGKTGTRRYGYTF.

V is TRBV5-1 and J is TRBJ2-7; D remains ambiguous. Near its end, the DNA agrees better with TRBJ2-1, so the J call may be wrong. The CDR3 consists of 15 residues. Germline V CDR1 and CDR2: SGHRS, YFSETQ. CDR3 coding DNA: TGCGCCAGCAGCTTGCATCAGTCTGGCTACAATGAGCAGTTCTTC. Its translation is CASSLHQSGYNEQFF.

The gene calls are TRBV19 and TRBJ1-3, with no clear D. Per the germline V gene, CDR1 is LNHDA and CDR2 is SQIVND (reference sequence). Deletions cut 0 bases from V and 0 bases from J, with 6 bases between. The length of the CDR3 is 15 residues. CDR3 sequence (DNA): TGTGCCAGTAGTATAGACCGGAGCTCTGGAAACACCATATATTTT. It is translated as CASSIDRSSGNTIYF. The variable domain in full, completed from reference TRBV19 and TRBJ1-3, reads DGGITQSPKYLFRKEGQNVTLSCEQNLNHDAMYWYRQDPGQGLRLIYYSQIVNDFQKGDIAEGYSVSREKKESFPLTVTSAQKNPTAFYLCASSIDRSSGNTIYFGEGSWLTVV.

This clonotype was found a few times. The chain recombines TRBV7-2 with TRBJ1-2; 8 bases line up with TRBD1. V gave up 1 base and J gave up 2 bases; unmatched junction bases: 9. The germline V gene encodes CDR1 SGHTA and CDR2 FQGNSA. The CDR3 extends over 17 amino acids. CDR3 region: CASSLGTGQGANYGYTF. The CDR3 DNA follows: TGTGCCAGCAGCTTAGGAACGGGGCAGGGGGCGAACTATGGCTACACCTTC.

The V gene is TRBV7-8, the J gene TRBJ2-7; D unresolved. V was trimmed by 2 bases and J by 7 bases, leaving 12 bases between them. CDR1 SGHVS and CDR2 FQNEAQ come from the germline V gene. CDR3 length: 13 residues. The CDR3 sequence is CASSLSRSNEQYF. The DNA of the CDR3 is TGTGCCAGCAGCTTATCTCGAAGCAATGAGCAGTACTTC. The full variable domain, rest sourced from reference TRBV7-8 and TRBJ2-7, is GAGVSQSPRYKVAKRGQDVALRCDPISGHVSLFWYQQALGQGPEFLTYFQNEAQLDKSGLPSDRFFAERPEGSVSTLKIQRTQQEDSAVYLCASSLSRSNEQYFGPGTRLTVT.

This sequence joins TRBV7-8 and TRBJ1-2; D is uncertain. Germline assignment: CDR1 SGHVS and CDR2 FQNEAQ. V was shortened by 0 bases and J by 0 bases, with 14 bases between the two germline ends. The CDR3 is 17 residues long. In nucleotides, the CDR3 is TGTGCCAGCAGCTTAGCGCCGGACGGCTCGCCTAACTATGGCTACACCTTC. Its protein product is CASSLAPDGSPNYGYTF.

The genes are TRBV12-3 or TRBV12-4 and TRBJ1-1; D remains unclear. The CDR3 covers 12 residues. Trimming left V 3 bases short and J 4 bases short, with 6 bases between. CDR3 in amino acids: CASSFSFTEAFF. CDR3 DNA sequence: TGTGCCAGCAGTTTCTCTTTCACTGAAGCTTTCTTT.

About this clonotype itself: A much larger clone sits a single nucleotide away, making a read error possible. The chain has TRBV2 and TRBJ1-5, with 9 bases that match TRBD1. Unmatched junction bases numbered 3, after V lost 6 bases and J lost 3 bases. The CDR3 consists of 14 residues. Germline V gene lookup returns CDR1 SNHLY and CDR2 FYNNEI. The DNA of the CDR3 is TGTGCCAGCAGGGGGACAGGGTACAATCAGCCCCAGCATTTT. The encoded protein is CASRGTGYNQPQHF.

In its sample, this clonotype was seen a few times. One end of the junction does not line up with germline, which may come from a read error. CDR3 bases: TGTGCCAGCAGTCAACAGGGGTATCAGCCCCAGCATTTT. This translates into CASSQQGYQPQHF. The chain uses TRBV24-1 and TRBJ1-5, with TRBD1 matching over 7 bases. This CDR3 comprises 13 residues. Germline CDR1 is KGHDR and CDR2 is SFDVKD.

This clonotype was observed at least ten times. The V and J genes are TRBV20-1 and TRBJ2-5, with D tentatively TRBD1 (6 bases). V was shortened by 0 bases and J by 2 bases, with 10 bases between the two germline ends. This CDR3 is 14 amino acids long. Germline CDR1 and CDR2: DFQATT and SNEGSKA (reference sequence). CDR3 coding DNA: TGCAGTGCTAGAGATGGGGGCCAGCAAGAGACCCAGTACTTC. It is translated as CSARDGGQQETQYF.

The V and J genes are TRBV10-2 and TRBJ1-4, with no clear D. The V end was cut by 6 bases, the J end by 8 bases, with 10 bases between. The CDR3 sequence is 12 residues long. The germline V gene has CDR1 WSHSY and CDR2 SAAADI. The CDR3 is CASRTGEEKLFF. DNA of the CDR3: TGCGCCAGCAGGACCGGGGAGGAAAAACTGTTTTTT.

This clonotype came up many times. CDR3 nucleotides: TGCAGTGGGACGGGAAGGAGCCCCTACGAGCAGTACTTC. This translates into CSGTGRSPYEQYF. The genes are TRBV20-1 and TRBJ2-7; tentatively, D is TRBD2 (5 bases). The V gene's germline CDR1 is DFQATT and CDR2 SNEGSKA (reference sequence). V lost 7 bases and J 2 bases, leaving 15 bases between the germline ends. The CDR3 consists of 13 residues.

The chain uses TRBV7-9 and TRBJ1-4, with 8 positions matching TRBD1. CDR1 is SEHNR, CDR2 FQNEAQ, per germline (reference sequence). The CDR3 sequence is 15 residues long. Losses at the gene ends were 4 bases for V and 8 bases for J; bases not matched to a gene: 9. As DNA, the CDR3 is TGTGCCAGCAGCTCCCCGACAGGGGCGAGGGAAAAACTGTTTTTT. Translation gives CASSSPTGAREKLFF.

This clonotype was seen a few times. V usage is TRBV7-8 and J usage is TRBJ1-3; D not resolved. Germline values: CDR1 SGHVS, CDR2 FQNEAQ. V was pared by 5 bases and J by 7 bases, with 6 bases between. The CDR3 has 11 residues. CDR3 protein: CASSQDNTIYF. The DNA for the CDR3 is TGTGCCAGCAGCCAAGACAACACCATATATTTT.

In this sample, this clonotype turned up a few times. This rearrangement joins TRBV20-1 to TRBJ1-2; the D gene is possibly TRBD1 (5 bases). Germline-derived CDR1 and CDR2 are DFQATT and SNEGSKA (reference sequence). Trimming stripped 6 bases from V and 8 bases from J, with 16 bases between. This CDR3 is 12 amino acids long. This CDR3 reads CSARRGIEGYTF. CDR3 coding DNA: TGCAGTGCCAGACGGGGGATAGAGGGCTACACCTTC.

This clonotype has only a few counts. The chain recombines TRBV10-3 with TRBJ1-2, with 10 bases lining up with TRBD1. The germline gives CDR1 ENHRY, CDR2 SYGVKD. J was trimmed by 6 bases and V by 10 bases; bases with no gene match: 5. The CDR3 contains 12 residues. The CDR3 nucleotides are TGTGCCACAGTGACAGGGGGCGATGGCTACACCTTC. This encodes CATVTGGDGYTF.

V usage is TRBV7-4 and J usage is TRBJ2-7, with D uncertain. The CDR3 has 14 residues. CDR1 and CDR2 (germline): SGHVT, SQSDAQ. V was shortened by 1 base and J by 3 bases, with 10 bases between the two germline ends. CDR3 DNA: TGTGCCAGCAGCTTAGTAGCAGGTGTCTACGAGCAGTACTTC. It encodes CASSLVAGVYEQYF.

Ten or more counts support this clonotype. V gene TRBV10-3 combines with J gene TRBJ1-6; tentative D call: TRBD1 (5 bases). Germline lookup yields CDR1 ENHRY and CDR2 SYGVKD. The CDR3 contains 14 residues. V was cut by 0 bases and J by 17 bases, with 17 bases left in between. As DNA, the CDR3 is TGTGCCATCAGTGAGTCAGGGACGGGTGGTGCCTTCCACTTT. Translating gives CAISESGTGGAFHF.